This TCR beta chain was documented in a study of CD8+ T cells in alopecia areata. Study-level background: Treated individuals took tofacitinib by mouth, 5 to 10 mg twice daily. Patients remained on tofacitinib for 6 to 18 months and then went 6 months without it.

cDNA prepared by RNA extraction and subsequent reverse transcription served as the template for sequencing. Method: immunoSEQ multiplex PCR; TCRdb's copy keeps in-frame clones and lacks some. The sample carries about 160,000 clones, 50% to 70% recorded once. This clone was counted once. Sample treatment: oral pan-JAK inhibitor, 5-10 mg twice daily. Sorting of CD4+ and CD8+ T cells was performed on PBMCs. J was trimmed by 1 base and V by 0 bases; bases with no gene match: 3. The CDR3 contains 17 residues. CDR1 is SGHRS and CDR2 is YFSETQ in the germline V gene. This sequence was found in a human donor with alopecia areata. Sequenced here: CD4+ T cells sorted from blood, sampled at week 4, from a patient treated with tofacitinib. The chain combines TRBV5-1 with TRBJ2-5; 13 bases align to TRBD2. This chain's CDR3 is CASSLGLAGGFQETQYF. The CDR3 DNA sequence: TGCGCCAGCAGCTTGGGACTAGCGGGGGGCTTCCAAGAGACCCAGTACTTC.